The TCR beta chain described here comes from a study of blood T cell repertoires in COVID-19 (TCRdb year 2020). A note on the overall study: Recovered participants in ImmuneRACE Cohort 3 were defined as having two consecutive negative NP/OP PCR tests, clearance from a healthcare professional, or resolution of symptoms. Samples from collaborators originated in the United States, Italy and Spain and spanned both the acute and convalescent phases of COVID-19. The material from the prospective study consisted of cDNA or gDNA derived from T cells, B-cell-depleted T cells, or PBMCs. The dataset comprised deeply sampled blood TCRbeta repertoires from subjects exposed to, actively infected with, or recovered from COVID-19. A freely available public database, intended as a resource for researchers studying the immune response to SARS-CoV-2, is where the repertoires were released. The samples were drawn from the first 160 participants of the ongoing ImmuneRACE study and from 1,254 subjects provided by 6 global collaborators. Nearly every sample came with metadata listing a de-identified subject ID, COVID-19 status, age in years and sex. Where available, HLA class I and class II types were obtained from metadata supplied by the sample provider rather than from assay-based typing.

Participants in the prospective study were aged about 18 to 95 years, lived in under 30 United States geographic areas, and enrolled through a virtual design. In the prospective study, cohorts were assigned on the basis of participant-reported clinical history obtained from a screening survey and a study questionnaire. Each participant in the prospective study had whole blood, serum and a nasopharyngeal or oropharyngeal swab collected by mobile phlebotomists. Additional blood draws and questionnaires over an approximately two-month period could optionally be provided by prospective study participants. Before DNA extraction, prospective study blood samples were shipped either frozen or at room temperature. The CDR3 covers 15 residues, taking in both the cysteine and the phenylalanine. Of all the DNA, just the CDR3 is kept, 45 bases in frame from base 1. At the junction V is shortened by 2 bases and J by 4 bases; bases outside the gene matches: 5. Via the germline V gene, CDR1 is KGHSH and CDR2 LQKENI.

Regarding this clone: Its antigen is unknown. No base qualities exist here, and no much larger clone lies one base off it. Other DNA sequences in this specimen translate into the identical CDR3.

TCRbeta CDR3 regions were amplified from genomic DNA by means of the immunoSEQ Assay, a bias-controlled multiplex PCR. As for how the authors treated the data: Within the assay, amplification of reference gene primers was used to estimate how many nucleated cells each sample contained. Sequence reads were collapsed and filtered to measure the absolute abundance of every unique TCRbeta CDR3 rearrangement. For each sample, productive Simpson clonality was calculated as the square root of Simpson's diversity index across productive rearrangements. Not all clones reach the TCRdb copy of this immuneACCESS table, which keeps in-frame sequences only. Checked studies attribute under half of the gap to unresolved V genes and leave the rest unexplained. V and J calls and clone size are given by that table; D and trimming were obtained from the DNA. The table for this sample lists a few hundred thousand clones; about 89% of them were counted only once. Of the sample, about 1.9% is held by the ten largest clones.

Results and caveats for the whole study, not just this receptor: The quantity of clinical and demographic metadata differed by source and by participant and was supplied without curation.

The chain is encoded by TRBV18 joined to TRBJ1-3, with 7 central nucleotides matching TRBD1. Sequencing was done on a sample of PBMCs or T cells enriched from blood (not recorded which). This clonotype was obtained from a man aged 35 to 55 in a cohort exposed to, infected with or recovered from COVID-19 (not recorded which). The CDR3 amino acid sequence is: CASSPRGLSGNTIYF. The sequence in DNA is TGTGCCAGCTCACCAAGGGGGCTATCCGGAAACACCATATATTTT.